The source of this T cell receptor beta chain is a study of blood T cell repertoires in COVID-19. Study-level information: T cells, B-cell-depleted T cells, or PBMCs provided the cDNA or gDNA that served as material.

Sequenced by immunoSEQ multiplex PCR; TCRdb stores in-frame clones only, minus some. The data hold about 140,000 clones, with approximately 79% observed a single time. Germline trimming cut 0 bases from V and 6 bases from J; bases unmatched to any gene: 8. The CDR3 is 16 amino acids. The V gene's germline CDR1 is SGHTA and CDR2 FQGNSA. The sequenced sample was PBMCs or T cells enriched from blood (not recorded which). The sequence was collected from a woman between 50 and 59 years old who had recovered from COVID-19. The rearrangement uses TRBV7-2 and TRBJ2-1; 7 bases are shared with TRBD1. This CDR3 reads CASSLAPGTAGNEQFF. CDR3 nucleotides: TGTGCCAGCAGCTTAGCCCCCGGGACAGCAGGCAATGAGCAGTTCTTC.